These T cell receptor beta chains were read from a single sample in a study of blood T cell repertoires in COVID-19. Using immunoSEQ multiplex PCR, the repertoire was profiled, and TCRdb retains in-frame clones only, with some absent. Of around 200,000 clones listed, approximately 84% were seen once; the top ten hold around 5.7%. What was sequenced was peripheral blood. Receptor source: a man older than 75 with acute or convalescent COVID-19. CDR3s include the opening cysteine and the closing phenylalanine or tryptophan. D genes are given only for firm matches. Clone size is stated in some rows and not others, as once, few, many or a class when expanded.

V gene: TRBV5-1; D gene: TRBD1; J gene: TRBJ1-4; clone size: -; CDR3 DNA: TGCGCCAGCAGCCACAGGGGTGAAAAACTGTTTTTT; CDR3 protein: CASSHRGEKLFF
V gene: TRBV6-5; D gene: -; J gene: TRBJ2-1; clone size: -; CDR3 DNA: TGTGCCAGCAAGAGGGTGTTGACTCACAATGAGCAGTTCTTC; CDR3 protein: CASKRVLTHNEQFF
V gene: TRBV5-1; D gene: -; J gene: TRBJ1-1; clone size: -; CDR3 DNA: TGCGCCAGCAGCCCAGGACTGGTGAACACTGAAGCTTTCTTT; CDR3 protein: CASSPGLVNTEAFF
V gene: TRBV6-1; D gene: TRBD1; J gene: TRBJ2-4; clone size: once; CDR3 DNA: TGTGCCAGCAGTGCCGGGACAGGGGCTACCAAAAACATTCAGTACTTC; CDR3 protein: CASSAGTGATKNIQYF
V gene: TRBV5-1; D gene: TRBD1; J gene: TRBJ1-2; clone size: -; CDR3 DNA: TGCGCCAGCAGCTCAACAGGGGATAAGGGAGGCTACACCTTC; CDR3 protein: CASSSTGDKGGYTF
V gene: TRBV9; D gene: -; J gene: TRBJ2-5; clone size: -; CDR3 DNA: TGTGCCAGCAGCGTAATGGCCCAAGAGACCCAGTACTTC; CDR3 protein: CASSVMAQETQYF
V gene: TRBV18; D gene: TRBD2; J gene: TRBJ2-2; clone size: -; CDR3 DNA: TGTGCCAGCTCACCACAGAGACTAGCGGGAGCGTTCGGGGAGCTGTTTTTT; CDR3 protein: CASSPQRLAGAFGELFF
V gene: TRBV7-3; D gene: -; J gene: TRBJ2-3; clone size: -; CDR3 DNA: TGTGCCAGCAGCTCACAGGGGGGGTGGACAGATACGCAGTATTTT; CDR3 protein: CASSSQGGWTDTQYF
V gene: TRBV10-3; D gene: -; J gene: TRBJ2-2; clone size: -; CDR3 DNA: TGTGCCATCAGTGTGACAGAGAGCACCGGGGAGCTGTTTTTT; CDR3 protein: CAISVTESTGELFF
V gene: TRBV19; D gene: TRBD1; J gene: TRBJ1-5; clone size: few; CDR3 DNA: TGTGCCAGTAGTCAGACAGGGGGCGCGGGCAATCAGCCCCAGCATTTT; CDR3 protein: CASSQTGGAGNQPQHF
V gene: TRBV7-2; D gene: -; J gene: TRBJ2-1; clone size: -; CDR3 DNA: TGTGCCAGCAGCCCTGAGGCTAGCTACTCAAATGAGCAGTTCTTC; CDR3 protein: CASSPEASYSNEQFF
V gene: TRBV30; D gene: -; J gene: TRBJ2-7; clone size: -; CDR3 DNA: TGTGCCTGGAGTGTAGGGGGACAAGCCTACGAGCAGTACTTC; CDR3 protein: CAWSVGGQAYEQYF
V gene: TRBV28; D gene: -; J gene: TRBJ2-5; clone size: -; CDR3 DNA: TGTGCCAGCAGCGGACAGGGGTCAAGCGGGGGGTACCAAGAGACCCAGTACTTC; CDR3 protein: CASSGQGSSGGYQETQYF
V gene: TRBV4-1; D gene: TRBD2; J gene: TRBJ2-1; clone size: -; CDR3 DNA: TGCGCCAGCAGCCCTCACTCGGGACTAGCCCCATACAATGAGCAGTTCTTC; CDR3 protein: CASSPHSGLAPYNEQFF
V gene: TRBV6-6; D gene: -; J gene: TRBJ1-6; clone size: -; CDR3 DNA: TGTGCCAGCAGTTACTCCGACAGTGATAATTCACCCCTCCACTTT; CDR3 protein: CASSYSDSDNSPLHF
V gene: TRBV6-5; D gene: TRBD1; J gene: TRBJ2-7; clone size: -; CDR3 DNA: TGTGCCAGCAGTTACTCCTCCGGACAGGGTGCCTACGAGCAGTACTTC; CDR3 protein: CASSYSSGQGAYEQYF
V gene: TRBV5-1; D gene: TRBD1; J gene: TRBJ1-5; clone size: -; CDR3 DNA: TGCGCCAGCAGCCCGACTACAGGGGTCACACAGCCCCAGCATTTT; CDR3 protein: CASSPTTGVTQPQHF
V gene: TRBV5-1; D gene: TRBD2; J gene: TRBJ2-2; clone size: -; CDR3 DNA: TGCGCCAGCAGCTTCGGCGGGAGTCTCACCGGGGAGCTGTTTTTT; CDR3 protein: CASSFGGSLTGELFF
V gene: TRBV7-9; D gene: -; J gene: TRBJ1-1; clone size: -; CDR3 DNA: TGTGCCAGCAGCTCGGTCGGGGGGGGAGCTTTCTTT; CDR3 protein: CASSSVGGGAFF
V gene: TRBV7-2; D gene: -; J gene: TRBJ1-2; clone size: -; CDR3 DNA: TGTGCCAGCAGTGTAGAAACCGGGAATGGCTACACCTTC; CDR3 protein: CASSVETGNGYTF
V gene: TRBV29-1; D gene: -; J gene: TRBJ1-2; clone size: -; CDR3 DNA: TGCAGCGTATACAGGGCGCGGGATGGCTACACCTTC; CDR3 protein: CSVYRARDGYTF
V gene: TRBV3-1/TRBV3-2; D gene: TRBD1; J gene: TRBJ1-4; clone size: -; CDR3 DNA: TGTGCCAGCAGCCAAAGGACAGGGAATGAAAAACTGTTTTTT; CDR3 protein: CASSQRTGNEKLFF
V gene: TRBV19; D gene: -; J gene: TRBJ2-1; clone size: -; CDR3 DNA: TGTGCCAGTAGAGGGCTAGCGCGTAATGAGCAGTTCTTC; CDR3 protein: CASRGLARNEQFF
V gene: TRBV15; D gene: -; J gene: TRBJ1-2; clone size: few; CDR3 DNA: TGTGCCACCAGCAGAGAAGTGCAGGCTAACTATGGCTACACCTTC; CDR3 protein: CATSREVQANYGYTF
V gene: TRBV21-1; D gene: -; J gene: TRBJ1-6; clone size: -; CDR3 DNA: TGTGCCAGCAGCTTAGGACGCCAGGGCCCCTTCTCCTATAATTCACCCCTCCACTTT; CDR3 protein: CASSLGRQGPFSYNSPLHF
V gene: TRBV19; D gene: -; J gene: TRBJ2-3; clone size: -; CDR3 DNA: TGTGCCAGTACGCTCGGGAGCACAACAGATACGCAGTATTTT; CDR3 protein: CASTLGSTTDTQYF
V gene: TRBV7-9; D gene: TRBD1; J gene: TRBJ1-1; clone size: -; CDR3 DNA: TGTGCCAGCAGCGCCGGGACAGGGGGTATCACTGAAGCTTTCTTT; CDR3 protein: CASSAGTGGITEAFF
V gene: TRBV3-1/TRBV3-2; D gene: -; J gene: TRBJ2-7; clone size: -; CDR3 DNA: TGTGCCAGCAGCCAAGATGGAGGGAGCGAGCAGTACTTC; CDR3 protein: CASSQDGGSEQYF
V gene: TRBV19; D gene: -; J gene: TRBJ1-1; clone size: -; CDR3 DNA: TGTGCCAGTAGTGTGGACAGGAACACTGAAGCTTTCTTT; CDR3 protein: CASSVDRNTEAFF
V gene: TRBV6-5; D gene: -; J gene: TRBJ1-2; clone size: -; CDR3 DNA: TGTGCCAGCAGCCACCTTCAGGGAACGTATGGCTACACCTTC; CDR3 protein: CASSHLQGTYGYTF
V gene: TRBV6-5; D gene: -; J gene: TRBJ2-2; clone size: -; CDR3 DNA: TGTGCCAGCAGCCCGGTCGGGATTGACGGGGAGCTGTTTTTT; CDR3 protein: CASSPVGIDGELFF
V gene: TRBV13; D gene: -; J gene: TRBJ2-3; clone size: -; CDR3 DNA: TGTGCCAGCAGCTTAGACGGGTTGGTCACAGATACGCAGTATTTT; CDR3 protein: CASSLDGLVTDTQYF
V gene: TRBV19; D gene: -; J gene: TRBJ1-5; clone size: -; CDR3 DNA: TGTGCCAGTAGTATCAGGAACCCGGATCAGCCCCAGCATTTT; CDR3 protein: CASSIRNPDQPQHF
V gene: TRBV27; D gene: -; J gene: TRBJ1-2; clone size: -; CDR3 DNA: TGTGCCAGCAAATTCCGAGAGAGCTATGGCTACACCTTC; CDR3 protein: CASKFRESYGYTF
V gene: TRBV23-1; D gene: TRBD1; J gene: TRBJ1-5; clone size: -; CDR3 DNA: TGCGCCAGCAGGGACAGGGAACATCAGCCCCAGCATTTT; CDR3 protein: CASRDREHQPQHF
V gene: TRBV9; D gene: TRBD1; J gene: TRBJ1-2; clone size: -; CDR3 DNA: TGTGCCAGCAGCGTAGCCCACTCCCCTACAGGGGGCCACTATGGCTACACCTTC; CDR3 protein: CASSVAHSPTGGHYGYTF